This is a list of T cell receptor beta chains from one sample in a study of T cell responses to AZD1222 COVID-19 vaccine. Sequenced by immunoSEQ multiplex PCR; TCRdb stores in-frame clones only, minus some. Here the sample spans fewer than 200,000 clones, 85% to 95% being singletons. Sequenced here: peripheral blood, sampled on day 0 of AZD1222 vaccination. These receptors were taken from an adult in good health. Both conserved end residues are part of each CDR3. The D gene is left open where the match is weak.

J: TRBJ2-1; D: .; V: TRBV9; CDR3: CASSVGGPSYNEQFF
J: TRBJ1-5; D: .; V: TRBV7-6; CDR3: CASSLGLRGSNQPQHF
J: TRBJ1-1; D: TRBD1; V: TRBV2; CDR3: CASSDFGTGINEAFF
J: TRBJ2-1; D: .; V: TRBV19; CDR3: CASSRDSRGSSSYNEQFF
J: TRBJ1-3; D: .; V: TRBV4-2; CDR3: CASSPGRSSGNTIYF
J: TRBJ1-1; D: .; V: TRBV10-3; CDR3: CAISESADRNTEAFF
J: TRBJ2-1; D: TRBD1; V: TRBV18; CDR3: CASSPPGQPTYNEQFF
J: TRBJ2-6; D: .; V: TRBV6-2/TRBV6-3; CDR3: CASSYRTIVANVLTF
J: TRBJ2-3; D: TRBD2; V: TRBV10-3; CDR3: CAISRTSGDTDTQYF
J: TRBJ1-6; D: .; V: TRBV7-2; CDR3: CASNVNGGSNSPLHF
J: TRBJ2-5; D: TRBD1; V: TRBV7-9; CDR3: CASSLNRGPGETQYF
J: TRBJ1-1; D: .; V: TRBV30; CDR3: CAWSVWQSEAFF
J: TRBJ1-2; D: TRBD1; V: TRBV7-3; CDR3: CASSPEGQIYGYTF
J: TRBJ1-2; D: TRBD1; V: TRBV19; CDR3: CATLGQRMYGYTF
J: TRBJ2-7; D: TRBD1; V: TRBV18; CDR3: CASSPPRGQGALEQYF
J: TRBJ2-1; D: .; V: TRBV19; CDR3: CASSIDLNRAYNEQFF
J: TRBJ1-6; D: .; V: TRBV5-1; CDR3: CASSPGGDTYSPLHF
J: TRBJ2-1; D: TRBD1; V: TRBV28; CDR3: CASSWDSSYNEQFF
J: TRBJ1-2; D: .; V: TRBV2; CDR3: CASSVDRDGYTF
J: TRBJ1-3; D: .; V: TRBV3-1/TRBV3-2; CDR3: CASSQGGTLNAGSGNTIYF
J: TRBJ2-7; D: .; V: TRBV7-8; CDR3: CASSSKRITAYEQYF
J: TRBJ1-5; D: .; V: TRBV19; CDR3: CASSISPRSNQPQHF
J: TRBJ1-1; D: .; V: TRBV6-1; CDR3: CASSENTGTNTEAFF
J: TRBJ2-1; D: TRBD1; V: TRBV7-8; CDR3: CASSFKGRDRYNEQFF
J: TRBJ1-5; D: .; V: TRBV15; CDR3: CATSRVYGGGMEGNQPQHF
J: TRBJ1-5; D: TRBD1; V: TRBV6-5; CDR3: CASRGQGRNQPQHF
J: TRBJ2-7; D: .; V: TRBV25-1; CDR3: CASRADTTYEQYF
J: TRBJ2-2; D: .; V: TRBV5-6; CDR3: CASTSRVDTGELFF
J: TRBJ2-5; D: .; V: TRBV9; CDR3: CASSSGAKETQYF
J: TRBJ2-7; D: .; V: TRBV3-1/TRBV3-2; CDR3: CASSQSYEQYF
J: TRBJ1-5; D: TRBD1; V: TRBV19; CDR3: CASTAGGQPQHF
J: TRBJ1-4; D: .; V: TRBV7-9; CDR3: CASSLQGSEKLFF
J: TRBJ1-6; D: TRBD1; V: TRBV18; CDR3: CASSPGQGNSPLHF
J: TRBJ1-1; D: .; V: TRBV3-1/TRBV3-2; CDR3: CASSQAGLSGKAFF
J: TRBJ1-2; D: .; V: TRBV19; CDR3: CASSIRDPQGYGYTF
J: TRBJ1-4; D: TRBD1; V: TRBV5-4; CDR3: CASSRQGAAEKLFF
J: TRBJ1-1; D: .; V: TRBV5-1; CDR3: CASSFDSTEAFF